The rows below give T cell receptor beta chains drawn from one sample of a study of shared clonotypes between healthy human individuals. The method was immunoSEQ multiplex PCR; TCRdb's version includes in-frame clones alone and lacks a portion of them. The sample lists about 650,000 clones, around 95% seen once, with about 0.11% in the top ten. The material sequenced was naive CD8+ T cells sorted from blood. The source of these receptors is a woman aged 25 to 39 in good health. Each CDR3 is given with its conserved first and last residue. D genes are given only for firm matches. Part of the rows lack a size; the others show once, few, many or a class for expanded clones.

j_gene: TRBJ2-5
d_gene: TRBD2
v_gene: TRBV15
abundance: once
CDR3aa: CATSSLAGTEQYF
CDR3nt: TGTGCCACCAGCAGCCTAGCGGGAACGGAGCAGTACTTC

j_gene: TRBJ1-2
d_gene: TRBD1
v_gene: TRBV11-2
abundance: NA
CDR3aa: CASSSGDRRHYGYTF
CDR3nt: TGTGCCAGCAGCTCCGGGGACAGGCGACACTATGGCTACACCTTC

j_gene: TRBJ2-7
d_gene: NA
v_gene: TRBV2
abundance: NA
CDR3aa: CASSAGRDGYEQYF
CDR3nt: TGTGCCAGCAGTGCGGGGCGGGACGGATACGAGCAGTACTTC

j_gene: TRBJ2-7
d_gene: NA
v_gene: TRBV7-9
abundance: NA
CDR3aa: CASSLGRGGEQYF
CDR3nt: TGTGCCAGCAGCTTAGGTCGCGGCGGAGAGCAGTACTTC

j_gene: TRBJ2-7
d_gene: TRBD2
v_gene: TRBV18
abundance: NA
CDR3aa: CASSPVHHRYSSAGGPGDEQYF
CDR3nt: TGTGCCAGCTCACCCGTTCACCATCGTTATTCGTCCGCGGGAGGGCCGGGTGACGAGCAGTACTTC

j_gene: TRBJ2-7
d_gene: NA
v_gene: TRBV27
abundance: NA
CDR3aa: CASMGFSGESYEQYF
CDR3nt: TGTGCCAGCATGGGTTTTAGCGGTGAGTCCTACGAGCAGTACTTC

j_gene: TRBJ2-7
d_gene: TRBD1
v_gene: TRBV28
abundance: NA
CDR3aa: CASSLEPRGGFYEQYF
CDR3nt: TGTGCCAGCAGTTTAGAACCGCGAGGGGGCTTCTACGAGCAGTACTTC

j_gene: TRBJ2-5
d_gene: TRBD1
v_gene: TRBV7-3
abundance: once
CDR3aa: CASSLEGAQETQYF
CDR3nt: TGTGCCAGCAGCTTAGAGGGGGCTCAAGAGACCCAGTACTTC

j_gene: TRBJ2-1
d_gene: NA
v_gene: TRBV27
abundance: NA
CDR3aa: CASSLSPSASSYNEQFF
CDR3nt: TGTGCCAGCAGTTTATCTCCTAGCGCGAGCTCCTACAATGAGCAGTTCTTC

j_gene: TRBJ2-7
d_gene: TRBD2
v_gene: TRBV28
abundance: NA
CDR3aa: CASSSPGLAGGTYEQYF
CDR3nt: TGTGCCAGCAGTTCCCCGGGACTAGCGGGAGGGACCTACGAGCAGTACTTC

j_gene: TRBJ2-1
d_gene: NA
v_gene: TRBV28
abundance: NA
CDR3aa: CASSFTNSYNEQFF
CDR3nt: TGTGCCAGCAGTTTTACTAACTCCTACAATGAGCAGTTCTTC

j_gene: TRBJ2-5
d_gene: TRBD2
v_gene: TRBV2
abundance: NA
CDR3aa: CASSGLAGDQETQYF
CDR3nt: TGTGCCAGCAGTGGACTAGCGGGAGATCAAGAGACCCAGTACTTC

j_gene: TRBJ2-7
d_gene: NA
v_gene: TRBV2
abundance: NA
CDR3aa: CASRFRGYEQYF
CDR3nt: TGTGCCAGCAGATTCAGGGGTTACGAGCAGTACTTC

j_gene: TRBJ2-3
d_gene: NA
v_gene: TRBV27
abundance: NA
CDR3aa: CASSLVGASTDTQYF
CDR3nt: TGTGCCAGCAGTTTAGTGGGCGCTAGCACAGATACGCAGTATTTT

j_gene: TRBJ2-5
d_gene: TRBD2
v_gene: TRBV27
abundance: once
CDR3aa: CASSFRGGETQYF
CDR3nt: TGTGCCAGCAGTTTTCGGGGGGGAGAGACCCAGTACTTC

j_gene: TRBJ2-3
d_gene: TRBD2
v_gene: TRBV7-2
abundance: NA
CDR3aa: CASSLEGLAGGIGDTQYF
CDR3nt: TGTGCCAGCAGCTTAGAGGGACTAGCGGGAGGGATAGGAGATACGCAGTATTTT

j_gene: TRBJ1-4
d_gene: NA
v_gene: TRBV7-6
abundance: NA
CDR3aa: CASSLAPVGYGEKLFF
CDR3nt: TGTGCCAGCAGCTTAGCCCCTGTGGGTTACGGTGAAAAACTGTTTTTT

j_gene: TRBJ1-2
d_gene: NA
v_gene: TRBV5-4
abundance: NA
CDR3aa: CASKLFGGLYGYTF
CDR3nt: TGTGCCAGCAAACTATTCGGAGGTCTTTATGGCTACACCTTC

j_gene: TRBJ2-7
d_gene: NA
v_gene: TRBV11-2
abundance: NA
CDR3aa: CASSLGVSASYEQYF
CDR3nt: TGTGCCAGCAGCTTAGGAGTCAGCGCCTCCTACGAGCAGTACTTC

j_gene: TRBJ2-2
d_gene: NA
v_gene: TRBV19
abundance: NA
CDR3aa: CAVRDTITGELFF
CDR3nt: TGTGCCGTTCGGGACACTATCACCGGGGAGCTGTTTTTT

j_gene: TRBJ2-7
d_gene: TRBD1
v_gene: TRBV19
abundance: NA
CDR3aa: CASSIGTVSYEQYF
CDR3nt: TGTGCCAGTAGTATTGGGACAGTCTCCTACGAGCAGTACTTC

j_gene: TRBJ2-7
d_gene: TRBD1
v_gene: TRBV29-1
abundance: NA
CDR3aa: CSVELTGGRYEQYF
CDR3nt: TGCAGCGTTGAATTAACAGGGGGCAGGTACGAGCAGTACTTC

j_gene: TRBJ2-2
d_gene: TRBD2
v_gene: TRBV7-3
abundance: NA
CDR3aa: CASSLGRSGIDTGELFF
CDR3nt: TGTGCCAGCAGCTTAGGAAGGAGCGGGATAGACACCGGGGAGCTGTTTTTT

j_gene: TRBJ1-4
d_gene: TRBD1
v_gene: TRBV7-9
abundance: NA
CDR3aa: CASSNGQGGEKLFF
CDR3nt: TGTGCCAGCAGTAACGGACAGGGAGGTGAAAAACTGTTTTTT

j_gene: TRBJ2-3
d_gene: NA
v_gene: TRBV25-1
abundance: NA
CDR3aa: CASRLATSTDTQYF
CDR3nt: TGTGCCAGCAGACTAGCAACTAGCACAGATACGCAGTATTTT

j_gene: TRBJ2-7
d_gene: TRBD2
v_gene: TRBV4-1
abundance: NA
CDR3aa: CASSQLRSGTTTYEQYF
CDR3nt: TGCGCCAGCAGCCAATTAAGGTCCGGGACTACAACCTACGAGCAGTACTTC

j_gene: TRBJ2-7
d_gene: TRBD2
v_gene: TRBV2
abundance: NA
CDR3aa: CASIRGRALEQYF
CDR3nt: TGTGCCAGCATCCGGGGGAGGGCCCTCGAGCAGTACTTC

j_gene: TRBJ2-5
d_gene: NA
v_gene: TRBV5-6
abundance: NA
CDR3aa: CASRWGPEETQYF
CDR3nt: TGTGCCAGCAGGTGGGGACCCGAAGAGACCCAGTACTTC

j_gene: TRBJ2-7
d_gene: NA
v_gene: TRBV5-5
abundance: NA
CDR3aa: CASSDEYEQYF
CDR3nt: TGTGCCAGCAGCGACGAATACGAGCAGTACTTC

j_gene: TRBJ1-1
d_gene: NA
v_gene: TRBV7-8
abundance: NA
CDR3aa: CASSSSSPWNLNTEAFF
CDR3nt: TGTGCCAGCAGCTCCTCTTCCCCCTGGAATTTGAACACTGAAGCTTTCTTT

j_gene: TRBJ2-3
d_gene: NA
v_gene: TRBV6-5
abundance: NA
CDR3aa: CASSYTEVDTQYF
CDR3nt: TGTGCCAGCAGTTACACGGAGGTAGATACGCAGTATTTT

j_gene: TRBJ2-1
d_gene: TRBD2
v_gene: TRBV27
abundance: NA
CDR3aa: CASSYLAGGQNEQFF
CDR3nt: TGTGCCAGCAGTTACCTAGCGGGAGGGCAGAATGAGCAGTTCTTC

j_gene: TRBJ2-7
d_gene: TRBD2
v_gene: TRBV27
abundance: NA
CDR3aa: CASTPGGGIYEQYF
CDR3nt: TGTGCCAGCACACCCGGGGGGGGGATCTACGAGCAGTACTTC

j_gene: TRBJ1-4
d_gene: TRBD1
v_gene: TRBV7-9
abundance: NA
CDR3aa: CASSRTDRGNEKLFF
CDR3nt: TGTGCCAGCAGCCGAACTGACAGGGGTAATGAAAAACTGTTTTTT

j_gene: TRBJ2-1
d_gene: NA
v_gene: TRBV11-2
abundance: NA
CDR3aa: CASSPLPPNEQFF
CDR3nt: TGTGCCAGCAGCCCTCTCCCCCCAAATGAGCAGTTCTTC

j_gene: TRBJ2-7
d_gene: NA
v_gene: TRBV7-8
abundance: NA
CDR3aa: CASSLASGTSFTYEQYF
CDR3nt: TGTGCCAGCAGCTTAGCTTCCGGGACATCCTTTACCTACGAGCAGTACTTC

j_gene: TRBJ2-3
d_gene: NA
v_gene: TRBV28
abundance: NA
CDR3aa: CASSLYRGLTDTQYF
CDR3nt: TGTGCCAGCAGTTTATACCGTGGCCTCACAGATACGCAGTATTTT

j_gene: TRBJ2-1
d_gene: NA
v_gene: TRBV28
abundance: once
CDR3aa: CASSFGSSEQFF
CDR3nt: TGTGCCAGCAGTTTTGGTTCATCTGAGCAGTTCTTC

j_gene: TRBJ2-1
d_gene: TRBD1
v_gene: TRBV5-8
abundance: NA
CDR3aa: CASSSGFRTGKGGHEQFF
CDR3nt: TGTGCCAGCAGCTCGGGATTCCGGACAGGGAAAGGGGGTCATGAGCAGTTCTTC

j_gene: TRBJ2-7
d_gene: NA
v_gene: TRBV6-5
abundance: NA
CDR3aa: CASSYSDRPYEQYF
CDR3nt: TGTGCCAGCAGTTACAGCGACCGCCCCTACGAGCAGTACTTC

j_gene: TRBJ1-5
d_gene: NA
v_gene: TRBV27
abundance: NA
CDR3aa: CASSLVGSNQPQHF
CDR3nt: TGTGCCAGCAGTTTAGTGGGGAGCAATCAGCCCCAGCATTTT

j_gene: TRBJ2-7
d_gene: TRBD1
v_gene: TRBV13
abundance: once
CDR3aa: CASSPNPGQNYEQYF
CDR3nt: TGTGCCAGCAGCCCCAACCCGGGACAGAATTACGAGCAGTACTTC